One T cell receptor beta chain is described in this entry. Its antigen is unidentified. One base separates it from a far larger clone, so it is likely a read error. Germline V CDR1 and CDR2: SGHTA, FQGNSA. The CDR3 has 14 residues. Deletions cut 5 bases from V and 0 bases from J, with 8 bases between. This sample is part of a study of shared clonotypes between healthy human individuals. Study-wide findings and caveats: Several donors held approximately 5% of naive CD4 clonotypes in common.

The assay was immunoSEQ multiplex PCR, and TCRdb's table has in-frame clones only and misses some. The sample holds some 1 million clones; more than 65% are singletons and the top ten take nearly 1.5%. The specimen was memory CD4+ T cells sorted from blood. Subset of the sample: CD45RA-negative fraction. The TCR sequence derives from a young man in good health. V gene TRBV7-2 combines with J gene TRBJ1-5; tentative D call: TRBD1 (5 bases). The CDR3 region is CASSLDSSNQPQHF. As DNA, the CDR3 is TGTGCCAGCAGCCTTGACAGTAGCAATCAGCCCCAGCATTTT.